Listed below are T cell receptor beta chains from one sample, sequenced in a study of blood T cell repertoires in COVID-19. Repertoires were generated with immunoSEQ multiplex PCR, while TCRdb's copy carries only in-frame clones and drops some. This table has approximately 40,000 clones, about 90% appearing once. The sequenced sample consisted of peripheral blood. The receptors were gathered from a woman older than 75 with acute or convalescent COVID-19. The CDR3 runs from the conserved cysteine through the conserved F or W. A D gene is named only where the DNA matches it firmly. Clone size is stated in some rows and not others, as once, few, many or a class when expanded.

D: .; size: .; J: TRBJ1-3; V: TRBV15; DNA: TGTGCCACCAGCAGAGATCCGGGCAGGGTAATCGGAAACACCATATATTTT; CDR3: CATSRDPGRVIGNTIYF
D: TRBD1; size: .; J: TRBJ1-6; V: TRBV28; DNA: TGTGCCAGCAGTCCAGTGACAGGGGGGAATTCACCCCTCCACTTT; CDR3: CASSPVTGGNSPLHF
D: TRBD1; size: .; J: TRBJ1-2; V: TRBV6-5; DNA: TGTGCCAGCAGTTACTCGAGACAGGGCCACTATGGCTACACCTTC; CDR3: CASSYSRQGHYGYTF
D: .; size: .; J: TRBJ1-1; V: TRBV4-1; DNA: TGCGCCAGCAGCCAAGATCGATTTGGTGTTCGGGGCACTGAAGCTTTCTTT; CDR3: CASSQDRFGVRGTEAFF
D: TRBD1; size: .; J: TRBJ2-3; V: TRBV10-1; DNA: TGCGCCAGCAGCGCCGCGACAGGGGGGGATACGCAGTATTTT; CDR3: CASSAATGGDTQYF
D: TRBD2; size: .; J: TRBJ2-5; V: TRBV7-2; DNA: TGTGCCAGCAGCAAAGGACTAGCGGGGCGTCAAGAGACCCAGTACTTC; CDR3: CASSKGLAGRQETQYF
D: .; size: .; J: TRBJ1-2; V: TRBV18; DNA: TGTGCCAGCTCCCCCTTGGGGGGGGGAACTAACTATGGCTACACCTTC; CDR3: CASSPLGGGTNYGYTF
D: TRBD2; size: .; J: TRBJ2-4; V: TRBV5-4; DNA: TGTGCCAGCAGCTACCTAGCGGGGGGGCCCAAAAACATTCAGTACTTC; CDR3: CASSYLAGGPKNIQYF
D: .; size: few; J: TRBJ2-7; V: TRBV29-1; DNA: TGCAGCGCCTTGACAGATTCCGGCTACGAGCAGTACTTC; CDR3: CSALTDSGYEQYF
D: .; size: .; J: TRBJ1-2; V: TRBV7-2; DNA: TGTGCCAGCAGCCCTCGGGTACTAGCTAACTATGGCTACACCTTC; CDR3: CASSPRVLANYGYTF
D: .; size: once; J: TRBJ1-1; V: TRBV18; DNA: TGTGCCAGCTCAACCCCAGAGAACACTGAAGCTTTCTTT; CDR3: CASSTPENTEAFF
D: .; size: once; J: TRBJ1-5; V: TRBV7-8; DNA: TGTGCCAGCAGCTTAATGGCAGGTAGCAATCAGCCCCAGCATTTT; CDR3: CASSLMAGSNQPQHF
D: TRBD1; size: .; J: TRBJ1-1; V: TRBV5-1; DNA: TGCGCCAGCAGCTTGGGGCAGGGGGGAGCTAAAACTGAAGCTTTCTTT; CDR3: CASSLGQGGAKTEAFF
D: TRBD2; size: .; J: TRBJ2-5; V: TRBV2; DNA: TGTGCCAGCAGTGACCCTAGCGGGGGAGAGACCCAGTACTTC; CDR3: CASSDPSGGETQYF
D: .; size: once; J: TRBJ1-5; V: TRBV5-5; DNA: TGTGCCAGCAGCTTAGACAGTTCCAATCAGCCCCAGCATTTT; CDR3: CASSLDSSNQPQHF
D: TRBD1; size: few; J: TRBJ1-2; V: TRBV5-1; DNA: TGCGCCAGCAGCTCTTCCTGGGGACAGGGGAACGCAAACTATGGCTACACCTTC; CDR3: CASSSSWGQGNANYGYTF
D: .; size: .; J: TRBJ1-2; V: TRBV7-2; DNA: TGTGCCAGCAGCGCCGCGGGACCCGCAATCGATGGCTACACCTTC; CDR3: CASSAAGPAIDGYTF
D: TRBD1; size: .; J: TRBJ2-7; V: TRBV7-2; DNA: TGTGCCAGCAGCACAGGGACAGGGGGTTTCTACGAGCAGTACTTC; CDR3: CASSTGTGGFYEQYF
D: .; size: few; J: TRBJ1-3; V: TRBV27; DNA: TGTGCCAGCAGTTTAGGACAGGGAAACACCATATATTTT; CDR3: CASSLGQGNTIYF
D: .; size: .; J: TRBJ1-2; V: TRBV10-3; DNA: TGTGCCATCAGTCCTACAGGGCCCGCTAACTATGGCTACACCTTC; CDR3: CAISPTGPANYGYTF
D: TRBD1; size: .; J: TRBJ1-1; V: TRBV30; DNA: TGTGCCTGGAGTCGCGACAGGGACACTGAAGCTTTCTTT; CDR3: CAWSRDRDTEAFF
D: .; size: once; J: TRBJ1-2; V: TRBV19; DNA: TGTGCCAGTAAGAGACCGCTGGGCGATGGCTACACCTTC; CDR3: CASKRPLGDGYTF
D: TRBD1; size: .; J: TRBJ1-5; V: TRBV18; DNA: TGTGCCAGCTCCCAAACGGGACAGGGAATCCAGCCCCAGCATTTT; CDR3: CASSQTGQGIQPQHF
D: .; size: .; J: TRBJ1-1; V: TRBV2; DNA: TGTGCCAGCAGTGTCGGGGGGCTGACTGAAGCTTTCTTT; CDR3: CASSVGGLTEAFF
D: .; size: .; J: TRBJ2-7; V: TRBV25-1; DNA: TGTGCCAGCAGTGAATCAGGGCAGGGGTCCTACGAGCAGTACTTC; CDR3: CASSESGQGSYEQYF
D: .; size: .; J: TRBJ1-1; V: TRBV6-5; DNA: TGTGCCAGCAGTTACGCCAGGGGTAATCTTGAAGCTTTCTTT; CDR3: CASSYARGNLEAFF
D: .; size: .; J: TRBJ1-1; V: TRBV30; DNA: TGTGCCTGGAGTGTAGTAGGGGTGAACACTGAAGCTTTCTTT; CDR3: CAWSVVGVNTEAFF
D: TRBD1; size: .; J: TRBJ2-5; V: TRBV19; DNA: TGTGCCAGTAGTACCTTGGACAGGATAGAGACCCAGTACTTC; CDR3: CASSTLDRIETQYF
D: .; size: .; J: TRBJ1-2; V: TRBV2; DNA: TGTGCCAGCAGTGAAGCTTCGGGGGTGGAGAACTATGGCTACACCTTC; CDR3: CASSEASGVENYGYTF